This TCR beta chain was profiled in a study of shared clonotypes between healthy human individuals. Sequencing was performed with immunoSEQ multiplex PCR; in TCRdb, only in-frame clones are kept and a portion is missing. The table records some 2,000,000 clones, almost 96% of them present only once. The sequence derives from a man between 18 and 29 years old in good health. Sequenced material: naive CD4+ T cells sorted from blood. The sample's subset: CD45RA+ positively selected.

The CDR3 DNA follows: TGTGCCAGCAGCTTAGCACTGTATCTCGGCGGGAGGGAAAATGAGCAGTTCTTC. This gives the protein CASSLALYLGGRENEQFF. The V call is TRBV7-9, the J call TRBJ2-1; TRBD2 agrees at 9 bases. V was clipped by 0 bases and J by 7 bases; unmatched bases: 13. This CDR3 is 18 amino acids long. Germline V CDR1 and CDR2: SEHNR, FQNEAQ (reference sequence).